This TCR beta chain was sequenced during a study of T cells after yellow fever vaccination. The study's findings and limits: Re-detected after boosting: most primary clones, 96% of CD4 and about 89% of CD8. A secondary response was less intense yet reached its peak sooner, at day 5 versus 15.

This clonotype came up a few times. The target antigen is unknown. Template-switching 5'RACE yielded the TCR cDNA; a universal primer site and UMIs were added in the process. MiXCR was run by TCRdb on the 5' RACE reads, yielding one entry per CDR3 protein. The sample has nearly 350,000 distinct CDR3 sequences, roughly 8% seen once; the top ten hold roughly a sixth. Looked up from germline, CDR1 is LNHDA and CDR2 is SQIVND (reference sequence). CDR3 length: 15 amino acids. V lost 3 bases, J lost 0 bases, and 6 bases lay in between. The receptor was derived from a man between 18 and 35 years old who received the YFV17D yellow fever vaccine. Source: PBMCs, taken approximately 47 days after the first yellow fever vaccination. This chain connects TRBV19 to TRBJ2-6; no firm D call. The CDR3 protein is CASSITSSGANVLTF. Written as DNA, the CDR3 is TGTGCCAGTAGTATCACCAGCTCTGGGGCCAACGTCCTGACTTTC.